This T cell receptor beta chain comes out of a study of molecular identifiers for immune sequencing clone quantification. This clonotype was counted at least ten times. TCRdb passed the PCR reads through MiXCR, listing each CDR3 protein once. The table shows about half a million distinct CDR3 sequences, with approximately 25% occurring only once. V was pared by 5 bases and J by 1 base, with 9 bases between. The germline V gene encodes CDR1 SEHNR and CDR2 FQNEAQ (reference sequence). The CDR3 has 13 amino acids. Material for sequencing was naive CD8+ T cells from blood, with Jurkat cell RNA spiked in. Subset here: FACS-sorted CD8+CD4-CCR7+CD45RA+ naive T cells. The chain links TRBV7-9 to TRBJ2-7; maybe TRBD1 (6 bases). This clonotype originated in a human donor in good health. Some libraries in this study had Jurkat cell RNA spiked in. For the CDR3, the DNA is TGTGCCAGCAGCACACAGGGATCCTACGAGCAGTACTTC. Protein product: CASSTQGSYEQYF. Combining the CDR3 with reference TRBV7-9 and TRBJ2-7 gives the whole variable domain DTGVSQNPRHKITKRGQNVTFRCDPISEHNRLYWYRQTLGQGPEFLTYFQNEAQLEKSRLLSDRFSAERPKGSFSTLEIQRTEQGDSAMYLCASSTQGSYEQYFGPGTRLTVT.